This is a list of T cell receptor beta chains from one sample in a study of blood T cell repertoires in COVID-19. The protocol was immunoSEQ multiplex PCR, while the TCRdb copy is restricted to in-frame clones and leaves out a portion. The table shows 160,000 or so clones, with more than 70% occurring only once. The sample was peripheral blood. The receptors come from a man in his 60s with acute or convalescent COVID-19. The CDR3 runs from the conserved cysteine through the conserved F or W. The D gene is left open where the match is weak. The listing skips clone size in some rows; elsewhere it reads once, few, many or a size class.

CDR3 protein: CASSPKLSRTGNEQFF; CDR3 DNA: TGTGCCAGCTCACCAAAGCTGAGCCGGACAGGAAATGAGCAGTTCTTC; clone size: -; J gene: TRBJ2-1; V gene: TRBV18; D gene: TRBD1
CDR3 protein: CASSLEPTRRGNQPQHF; CDR3 DNA: TGTGCCAGCAGCTTGGAGCCTACGCGCAGGGGGAATCAGCCCCAGCATTTT; clone size: -; J gene: TRBJ1-5; V gene: TRBV5-5; D gene: TRBD1
CDR3 protein: CASSVLRADTQYF; CDR3 DNA: TGTGCCAGCAGCGTACTAAGAGCAGATACGCAGTATTTT; clone size: -; J gene: TRBJ2-3; V gene: TRBV9; D gene: -
CDR3 protein: CSAGTGPGNEQFF; CDR3 DNA: TGCAGCGCCGGGACAGGGCCCGGAAATGAGCAGTTCTTC; clone size: -; J gene: TRBJ2-1; V gene: TRBV29-1; D gene: TRBD1
CDR3 protein: CASIASGGAGEQFF; CDR3 DNA: TGCGCCAGCATTGCTAGCGGGGGGGCGGGGGAGCAGTTCTTC; clone size: once; J gene: TRBJ2-1; V gene: TRBV10-2; D gene: TRBD2
CDR3 protein: CATSRGQTATNEKLFF; CDR3 DNA: TGTGCCACCAGCAGAGGACAGACAGCAACTAATGAAAAACTGTTTTTT; clone size: once; J gene: TRBJ1-4; V gene: TRBV15; D gene: -
CDR3 protein: CASSIDSRDSWGGNNQPQHF; CDR3 DNA: TGTGCCAGTAGTATAGACTCCCGGGACAGCTGGGGCGGGAACAATCAGCCCCAGCATTTT; clone size: -; J gene: TRBJ1-5; V gene: TRBV19; D gene: TRBD1
CDR3 protein: CASSFGDSGNIQYF; CDR3 DNA: TGTGCCAGCAGCTTTGGCGACAGTGGGAACATTCAGTACTTC; clone size: -; J gene: TRBJ2-4; V gene: TRBV11-2; D gene: -
CDR3 protein: CASSRATGALGNTIYF; CDR3 DNA: TGTGCCAGCAGCCGAGCCACAGGAGCTCTTGGAAACACCATATATTTT; clone size: -; J gene: TRBJ1-3; V gene: TRBV7-9; D gene: -
CDR3 protein: CASSSGLAREQFF; CDR3 DNA: TGTGCCAGCAGCTCGGGACTAGCGCGGGAGCAGTTCTTC; clone size: -; J gene: TRBJ2-1; V gene: TRBV7-3; D gene: TRBD2
CDR3 protein: CASSQESGREPQHF; CDR3 DNA: TGTGCCAGCAGCCAAGAGTCAGGGCGTGAGCCCCAGCATTTT; clone size: -; J gene: TRBJ1-5; V gene: TRBV4-2; D gene: -
CDR3 protein: CASSSGTAYSYEQYF; CDR3 DNA: TGTGCCAGCAGTTCAGGGACAGCTTACTCCTACGAGCAGTACTTC; clone size: -; J gene: TRBJ2-7; V gene: TRBV28; D gene: TRBD1
CDR3 protein: CASSFGTSEFF; CDR3 DNA: TGTGCCAGCAGCTTCGGGACTAGTGAGTTCTTC; clone size: -; J gene: TRBJ2-1; V gene: TRBV5-4; D gene: TRBD2
CDR3 protein: CASRIRDTGSLAFF; CDR3 DNA: TGTGCCAGCCGTATCCGGGACACGGGATCTCTGGCTTTCTTT; clone size: -; J gene: TRBJ1-1; V gene: TRBV2; D gene: -
CDR3 protein: CASSRIITMGGQETQYF; CDR3 DNA: TGTGCCAGCAGTAGAATCATAACAATGGGGGGGCAGGAGACCCAGTACTTC; clone size: -; J gene: TRBJ2-5; V gene: TRBV25-1; D gene: -
CDR3 protein: CASSQGSGVANEKLFF; CDR3 DNA: TGCGCCAGCAGCCAAGGGTCGGGGGTGGCTAATGAAAAACTGTTTTTT; clone size: -; J gene: TRBJ1-4; V gene: TRBV4-3; D gene: -
CDR3 protein: CASSLGLALYNEQFF; CDR3 DNA: TGTGCCAGCAGTCTCGGACTAGCGCTCTACAATGAGCAGTTCTTC; clone size: -; J gene: TRBJ2-1; V gene: TRBV6-5; D gene: TRBD2
CDR3 protein: CASSLAGGLFYNSPLHF; CDR3 DNA: TGTGCCAGCAGTTTAGCAGGGGGCCTTTTCTATAATTCACCCCTCCACTTT; clone size: -; J gene: TRBJ1-6; V gene: TRBV28; D gene: TRBD1
CDR3 protein: CASSLPTGNSGANVLTF; CDR3 DNA: TGTGCCAGCAGCTTGCCGACAGGGAACTCTGGGGCCAACGTCCTGACTTTC; clone size: -; J gene: TRBJ2-6; V gene: TRBV5-5; D gene: TRBD1
CDR3 protein: CASGLEPGQGIFHEQYF; CDR3 DNA: TGCGCCAGCGGTCTGGAGCCGGGACAGGGAATATTCCACGAGCAGTACTTC; clone size: few; J gene: TRBJ2-7; V gene: TRBV5-1; D gene: TRBD1
CDR3 protein: CASSQDRSRDEQYF; CDR3 DNA: TGTGCCAGCAGCCAAGATCGATCCAGGGACGAGCAGTACTTC; clone size: -; J gene: TRBJ2-7; V gene: TRBV3-1/TRBV3-2; D gene: -
CDR3 protein: CATSRDRQAWYEQYF; CDR3 DNA: TGTGCCACCAGCAGAGATCGGCAGGCGTGGTACGAGCAGTACTTC; clone size: -; J gene: TRBJ2-7; V gene: TRBV15; D gene: -
CDR3 protein: CASSRQGDTNEKLFF; CDR3 DNA: TGCGCCAGCAGCCGCCAGGGGGACACTAATGAAAAACTGTTTTTT; clone size: -; J gene: TRBJ1-4; V gene: TRBV5-1; D gene: TRBD1
CDR3 protein: CASSPVNEQYF; CDR3 DNA: TGTGCCAGCAGCCCGGTCAACGAGCAGTACTTC; clone size: -; J gene: TRBJ2-7; V gene: TRBV7-2; D gene: -
CDR3 protein: CASSPGQGEGGYTF; CDR3 DNA: TGTGCCAGCAGCCCGGGACAGGGGGAGGGCGGCTACACCTTC; clone size: -; J gene: TRBJ1-2; V gene: TRBV7-2; D gene: TRBD1
CDR3 protein: CASSYDRASYEQYF; CDR3 DNA: TGTGCCAGCAGCTATGACAGAGCCTCCTACGAGCAGTACTTC; clone size: once; J gene: TRBJ2-7; V gene: TRBV13; D gene: -
CDR3 protein: CSVDVSGQGAVAFF; CDR3 DNA: TGCAGCGTTGACGTTTCGGGACAGGGGGCGGTAGCTTTCTTT; clone size: -; J gene: TRBJ1-1; V gene: TRBV29-1; D gene: TRBD1
CDR3 protein: CASRASRYTEAFF; CDR3 DNA: TGTGCCAGCAGGGCCTCCAGGTACACTGAAGCTTTCTTT; clone size: -; J gene: TRBJ1-1; V gene: TRBV6-5; D gene: -
CDR3 protein: CASSPGRPVRGNEQFF; CDR3 DNA: TGCGCCAGCAGCCCGGGTAGGCCGGTTCGGGGGAATGAGCAGTTCTTC; clone size: few; J gene: TRBJ2-1; V gene: TRBV4-1; D gene: -
CDR3 protein: CASSDTGMESKETQYF; CDR3 DNA: TGTGCCAGCAGTGATACCGGGATGGAGAGTAAAGAGACCCAGTACTTC; clone size: -; J gene: TRBJ2-5; V gene: TRBV6-4; D gene: -
CDR3 protein: CSVESRSGGYGYTF; CDR3 DNA: TGCAGCGTTGAATCCCGGAGTGGTGGGTATGGCTACACCTTC; clone size: -; J gene: TRBJ1-2; V gene: TRBV29-1; D gene: -
CDR3 protein: CASRQGRGETQYF; CDR3 DNA: TGTGCCAGCCGACAGGGTAGGGGAGAGACCCAGTACTTC; clone size: -; J gene: TRBJ2-5; V gene: TRBV18; D gene: TRBD1
CDR3 protein: CASSLRRQGRDEQYF; CDR3 DNA: TGTGCCAGCAGTCTTAGACGACAGGGGAGGGACGAGCAGTACTTC; clone size: once; J gene: TRBJ2-7; V gene: TRBV7-2; D gene: -
CDR3 protein: CASSQGSSGVYEQYF; CDR3 DNA: TGTGCCAGCAGCCAAGGGTCTAGCGGGGTCTACGAGCAGTACTTC; clone size: -; J gene: TRBJ2-7; V gene: TRBV14; D gene: TRBD2
CDR3 protein: CASSPRRQSGGYTF; CDR3 DNA: TGTGCCAGCAGCCCCCGGAGGCAAAGTGGTGGCTACACCTTC; clone size: -; J gene: TRBJ1-2; V gene: TRBV11-2; D gene: -
CDR3 protein: CASSSEGANQPQHF; CDR3 DNA: TGTGCCAGCAGCTCAGAAGGGGCAAATCAGCCCCAGCATTTT; clone size: -; J gene: TRBJ1-5; V gene: TRBV6-6; D gene: -
CDR3 protein: CASSLIGGQVAIEQYF; CDR3 DNA: TGTGCCAGCAGCTTAATAGGGGGACAGGTCGCAATCGAGCAGTACTTC; clone size: once; J gene: TRBJ2-7; V gene: TRBV7-2; D gene: TRBD1
CDR3 protein: CASRQGPTYQPQHF; CDR3 DNA: TGTGCCAGCAGGCAGGGGCCCACATATCAGCCCCAGCATTTT; clone size: few; J gene: TRBJ1-5; V gene: TRBV27; D gene: -
CDR3 protein: CAWSVDTGTGTGPQHF; CDR3 DNA: TGTGCCTGGAGTGTAGATACCGGGACAGGAACTGGCCCCCAGCATTTT; clone size: -; J gene: TRBJ1-5; V gene: TRBV30; D gene: TRBD1
CDR3 protein: CASSYGTEVVYEQYF; CDR3 DNA: TGTGCCAGCAGTTACGGGACAGAGGTTGTATACGAGCAGTACTTC; clone size: -; J gene: TRBJ2-7; V gene: TRBV6-5; D gene: TRBD1
CDR3 protein: CASSLDMGAGTEAFF; CDR3 DNA: TGTGCCAGCAGCTTGGACATGGGGGCGGGTACTGAAGCTTTCTTT; clone size: few; J gene: TRBJ1-1; V gene: TRBV11-2; D gene: -
CDR3 protein: CASSENTYGYTF; CDR3 DNA: TGCGCCAGCAGTGAAAACACCTATGGCTACACCTTC; clone size: -; J gene: TRBJ1-2; V gene: TRBV10-2; D gene: -
CDR3 protein: CASSVIQGAEQYF; CDR3 DNA: TGTGCCAGCAGCGTAATTCAGGGCGCCGAGCAGTACTTC; clone size: -; J gene: TRBJ2-7; V gene: TRBV7-9; D gene: -
CDR3 protein: CASSQAGTANYGYTF; CDR3 DNA: TGTGCCAGCAGCCAAGCTGGCACAGCTAACTATGGCTACACCTTC; clone size: once; J gene: TRBJ1-2; V gene: TRBV3-1/TRBV3-2; D gene: -
CDR3 protein: CASSLVAGSYNEQFF; CDR3 DNA: TGCGCCAGCAGCTTGGTAGCGGGTTCCTACAATGAGCAGTTCTTC; clone size: -; J gene: TRBJ2-1; V gene: TRBV5-1; D gene: TRBD2
CDR3 protein: CASSDPGGQPHYGYTF; CDR3 DNA: TGTGCCAGCAGTGACCCCGGGGGACAGCCACACTATGGCTACACCTTC; clone size: -; J gene: TRBJ1-2; V gene: TRBV6-1; D gene: TRBD1
CDR3 protein: CASSQSAGGRNSPLHF; CDR3 DNA: TGTGCCAGCAGCCAGTCCGCAGGGGGTCGCAATTCACCCCTCCACTTT; clone size: -; J gene: TRBJ1-6; V gene: TRBV14; D gene: TRBD1
CDR3 protein: CASRRGETGELFF; CDR3 DNA: TGTGCCAGTAGGCGGGGGGAGACCGGGGAGCTGTTTTTT; clone size: -; J gene: TRBJ2-2; V gene: TRBV19; D gene: TRBD2
CDR3 protein: CASSLIKLAGALYSTDTQYF; CDR3 DNA: TGTGCCAGCAGCTTAATAAAACTAGCGGGGGCCCTATATAGCACAGATACGCAGTATTTT; clone size: -; J gene: TRBJ2-3; V gene: TRBV5-4; D gene: TRBD2
CDR3 protein: CSASSPGQGYSPLHF; CDR3 DNA: TGCAGTGCTAGTAGTCCCGGGCAGGGGTACTCACCCCTCCACTTT; clone size: -; J gene: TRBJ1-6; V gene: TRBV20-1; D gene: -
CDR3 protein: CASSFEHSYEQYF; CDR3 DNA: TGTGCCAGCAGTTTCGAACATTCCTACGAGCAGTACTTC; clone size: -; J gene: TRBJ2-7; V gene: TRBV12-3/TRBV12-4; D gene: -
CDR3 protein: CASSQTPNYGYTF; CDR3 DNA: TGTGCCAGCAGCCAGACTCCAAACTATGGCTACACCTTC; clone size: -; J gene: TRBJ1-2; V gene: TRBV3-1/TRBV3-2; D gene: -
CDR3 protein: CASSSPIPTDTGELFF; CDR3 DNA: TGTGCCAGCAGCTCGCCTATCCCTACGGACACCGGGGAGCTGTTTTTT; clone size: -; J gene: TRBJ2-2; V gene: TRBV5-6; D gene: -